These 19 T cell receptor beta chains were all obtained from the same sample, sequenced in a study of sequential checkpoint blockade in melanoma. As for treatment: randomized to nivolumab then ipilimumab (arm A) or the reverse (arm B). Libraries were prepared by immunoSEQ multiplex PCR; TCRdb keeps only in-frame clonotypes and omits some of them. This sample has around 2,700 clones, with 15% to 20% found just once. The specimen was tumor tissue (inferred from file names), collected from a patient given nivolumab and ipilimumab in sequence. These TCRs come from a human donor with melanoma.

By frequency in the sample, this clone is medium-sized. The V gene is TRBV9, the J gene TRBJ2-5; 8 bases match TRBD2. The CDR3 consists of 15 residues. Germline V CDR1 and CDR2: SGDLS, YYNGEE. V was clipped by 0 bases and J by 4 bases; unmatched bases: 5. The CDR3 bases are TGTGCCAGCAGCGTAGTGGGACTAGTGCGAGAGACCCAGTACTTC. The encoded protein is CASSVVGLVRETQYF.

By share of the sample, this clone is medium-sized. The gene calls are TRBV11-3 and TRBJ2-3; 9 bases are shared with TRBD1. V shed 6 bases and J 5 bases; nucleotides not matched to a gene: 9. The germline V gene encodes CDR1 SGHNT and CDR2 YENEEA. The CDR3 is 15 residues long. CDR3 region: CASSRGQGRGDTQYF. CDR3 bases: TGTGCCAGCAGTCGGGGACAGGGTAGGGGAGATACGCAGTATTTT. The full variable domain, its missing parts supplied by reference TRBV11-3 and TRBJ2-3, is EAGVVQSPRYKIIEKKQPVAFWCNPISGHNTLYWYLQNLGQGPELLIRYENEEAVDDSQLPKDRFSAERLKGVDSTLKIQPAELGDSAVYLCASSRGQGRGDTQYFGPGTRLTVL.

This clone is labeled as medium-sized. The chain couples TRBV6-8 to TRBJ2-1; 7 nucleotides agree with TRBD1. The CDR3 runs 16 residues. Germline V gene lookup returns CDR1 MNHGY and CDR2 SAAAGT. The ends lost 0 bases at V and 4 bases at J; junction bases unmatched: 6. CDR3 nucleotides: TGTGCCAGCAGTTACTCTTGGGACAGACCATACAATGAGCAGTTCTTC. Translated, it gives CASSYSWDRPYNEQFF.

This clone was detected only a few times. The chain uses TRBV28 and TRBJ2-2, with D unresolved. V shed 5 bases and J shed 2 bases, with 21 bases lying between them. Germline values: CDR1 MDHEN, CDR2 SYDVKM. The CDR3 totals 18 residues. The DNA for the CDR3 is TGTGCCAGCAGTCCCCTTTTAGACGGATCTTTAAACACCGGGGAGCTGTTTTTT. Protein sequence: CASSPLLDGSLNTGELFF.

By proportion, this clone is medium-sized. The chain has TRBV6-8 and TRBJ1-6, with 9 bases identical to TRBD1. Germline CDR1 MNHGY, CDR2 SAAAGT. V was pared by 10 bases and J by 9 bases, with 13 bases of the junction left unmatched. This CDR3 has 15 amino acids. The CDR3, as DNA: TGTGCCACCGGTTCCGCGGGACAGGGTGGTTCACCCCTCCACTTT. Amino acids: CATGSAGQGGSPLHF.

This sequence joins TRBV9 and TRBJ1-6; D not certain. The CDR3 sequence is 13 residues long. Looked up from germline, CDR1 is SGDLS and CDR2 is YYNGEE. Trimming removed 2 bases from V and 10 bases from J, with 10 bases in between. The CDR3 DNA sequence: TGTGCCAGCAGCGTTGGGAGGGAATCACCCCTCCACTTT. Its protein is CASSVGRESPLHF.

V is TRBV9 and J is TRBJ2-3; D remains unclear. Germline CDR1 SGDLS, CDR2 YYNGEE. The CDR3 has 14 residues. The V end was cut by 0 bases, the J end by 3 bases, with 8 bases between. In nucleotides, the CDR3 is TGTGCCAGCAGCGTAGCTCCTGGGACAGATACGCAGTATTTT. It specifies CASSVAPGTDTQYF.

This clone has only a few counts. The rearrangement links TRBV5-1 to TRBJ2-1; 7 nucleotides line up with TRBD1. Germline trimming cut 4 bases from V and 5 bases from J; bases unmatched to any gene: 6. Germline CDR1 is SGHRS and CDR2 is YFSETQ. CDR3 length: 14 residues. The CDR3 loop reads CASSLGTANNEQFF. CDR3 bases: TGCGCCAGCAGCCTCGGGACAGCCAACAATGAGCAGTTCTTC. The whole variable domain, filled in from reference TRBV5-1 and TRBJ2-1, reads KAGVTQTPRYLIKTRGQQVTLSCSPISGHRSVSWYQQTPGQGLQFLFEYFSETQRNKGNFPGRFSGRQFSNSRSEMNVSTLELGDSALYLCASSLGTANNEQFFGPGTRLTVL.

By its share, this clone is medium-sized. The rearrangement joins TRBV11-3 to TRBJ1-1, with a possible D match to TRBD1 (6 bases). The CDR3 loop spans 18 amino acids. Germline CDR1 and CDR2: SGHNT and YENEEA. V dropped 5 bases and J dropped 0 bases, with 22 bases sitting between them. The CDR3 DNA sequence: TGTGCCAGCAGCCGAGGTGGGGGCGTCCCACCATTGAACACTGAAGCTTTCTTT. This codes for CASSRGGGVPPLNTEAFF.

The chain couples TRBV11-3 to TRBJ2-1, with TRBD2 identical over 15 bases. CDR3 length: 16 amino acids. J lost 5 bases, V lost 4 bases, and 3 bases had no gene match. Germline V lookup: CDR1 SGHNT, CDR2 YENEEA. CDR3 sequence (DNA): TGTGCCAGCAGCTGGACTAGCGGGGGGGTTAACAATGAGCAGTTCTTC. Translated: CASSWTSGGVNNEQFF.

This clone is medium-sized by share. The chain is built from TRBV1 and TRBJ2-6; the table's D call, TRBD1, was not checked against the DNA. TRBV1 is a pseudogene. The CDR3 sequence is 16 residues long. CDR3 nucleotides: TGCGCCAGCAGCCAAGACAGGGGCTCTGGGGCCAACGTCCTGACTTTC. Translating it yields CASSQDRGSGANVLTF.

In its sample, this clone was seen a few times. The chain links TRBV6-8 to TRBJ1-1; 10 nucleotides match TRBD1. The V and J ends lost 5 bases and 5 bases, in that order; junction bases with no gene match: 8. CDR3 length: 15 residues. Germline V gene lookup returns CDR1 MNHGY and CDR2 SAAAGT. DNA of the CDR3: TGTGCCAGCAGTGAGGGACAGGGGTTTAGGACTGAAGCTTTCTTT. Translated, it gives CASSEGQGFRTEAFF.

Relative to its sample, this clone is medium-sized. The CDR3 region is CASSSGGMEGYTF. The DNA of the CDR3 is TGCGCCAGCAGCTCGGGTGGGATGGAGGGCTACACCTTC. The rearrangement joins TRBV23-1 to TRBJ1-2, with D unclear. TRBV23-1 is marked as an open reading frame, function uncertain. The V gene lost 6 bases and the J gene lost 8 bases, with 16 bases spanning the gap. The CDR3 extends over 13 amino acids.

This clone is medium-sized within its sample. The genes are TRBV11-3 and TRBJ1-2, with 10 bases matching TRBD1. Germline V gene sequence: CDR1 SGHNT, CDR2 YENEEA. The CDR3 is 14 residues long. V was clipped by 4 bases and J by 7 bases; unmatched bases: 6. The DNA of the CDR3 is TGTGCCAGCAGCTCCCCAGGGACAGGGGTTGGCTACACCTTC. This translates into CASSSPGTGVGYTF.

This clone came up a few times. The chain employs TRBV28 and TRBJ2-5; 7 bases agree with TRBD1. V lost 4 bases, J lost 5 bases, and 10 bases stayed unmatched. Germline CDR1 reads MDHEN; CDR2 reads SYDVKM. The CDR3 covers 15 residues. For the CDR3, the DNA is TGTGCCAGCAGTTCCCCCGACAGGGTAGGCGAGACCCAGTACTTC. Residues: CASSSPDRVGETQYF.

This clone turned up a few times. The chain carries TRBV11-3 and TRBJ2-2, with TRBD2 matching over 15 bases. In germline, CDR1 is SGHNT, CDR2 YENEEA. The CDR3 extends over 19 amino acids. Germline trimming cut 5 bases from V and 4 bases from J; bases unmatched to any gene: 11. The CDR3 DNA follows: TGTGCCAGCAGCCCATTCGGACTAGCGGGGGGGCCGAGCACCGGGGAGCTGTTTTTT. It yields the protein CASSPFGLAGGPSTGELFF.

The J gene is TRBJ2-3, the V gene TRBV5-1, with D hard to call. Germline V gene sequence: CDR1 SGHRS, CDR2 YFSETQ. This CDR3 is 15 amino acids long. The V and J ends lost 0 bases and 0 bases respectively, with 8 bases between them. The CDR3, as DNA: TGCGCCAGCAGCTTGGCTGGGCGAAGCACAGATACGCAGTATTTT. Protein product: CASSLAGRSTDTQYF.

This clone was seen more than once but under ten times. The CDR3 sequence is CASSLCMEGNTGELFF. CDR3 in DNA: TGTGCCAGCAGTTTATGTATGGAGGGGAACACCGGGGAGCTGTTTTTT. The chain employs TRBV28 and TRBJ2-2; maybe TRBD2 (6 bases). V gave up 0 bases and J gave up 1 base, with 9 bases separating them. This CDR3 has 16 residues. CDR1 and CDR2 (germline): MDHEN, SYDVKM.

V is TRBV23-1 and J is TRBJ2-2; possibly TRBD1 for D (5 bases). TRBV23-1 has ORF status, its function being uncertain. The CDR3 consists of 17 residues. V was cut by 6 bases and J by 3 bases, with 20 bases left in between. DNA for the CDR3: TGCGCCAGCAGCCAGGGTAGGGTAGGTGTCGACACCGGGGAGCTGTTTTTT. It translates to CASSQGRVGVDTGELFF.